The next 9 T cell receptor beta chains were all read from a single sample in a study of tumor and adjacent non-tumor tissue in lung cancer (dated by TCRdb to 2016 to 2018). Library creation used multiplex PCR. This sample was sequenced with an Illumina HiSeq 2500. TCRbeta libraries were built by three rounds of nested PCR using primers (Table S4), following protocols modified from ARM-PCR. The raw public reads went through TCRdb reprocessing: fastp at Q25, MiXCR clone calling, in-frame beta chains kept. CDR3 protein sequences are deduplicated, and each keeps its most common genes and DNA. The sample contains tens of thousands of distinct CDR3 sequences, approximately 72% of them found a single time. The top ten clones comprise about a tenth of the sample. Bulk unsorted tissue served as the source for RNA extraction, and RNA quality was assessed using a NanoDrop ND-1000 and an Agilent 2100. Sequencing was done on a sample of lung tumor tissue. The receptors come from a woman aged 40 to 50 with non-small cell lung cancer.

Of note for this clonotype: Possible read error: a much larger clone is one base away. This sequence joins TRBV20-1 and TRBJ2-3; 9 positions agree with TRBD2. Germline loops: CDR1 DFQATT, CDR2 SNEGSKA (reference sequence). CDR3 length: 15 residues. V lost 2 bases to trimming and J lost 7 bases; unmatched junction nucleotides: 10. The DNA of the CDR3 is TGCAGTGCTAGACTTGCGGGAGGGGTGGCAAATACGCAGTATTTT. Protein sequence: CSARLAGGVANTQYF.

This clonotype turned up a few times. This chain links TRBV30 with TRBJ1-5, with TRBD1 as a possible D gene (5 bases). Germline-derived CDR1 and CDR2 are GTSNPN and SVGIG (reference sequence). The ends were cut back, 0 bases at V and 4 bases at J, with 13 bases in the middle. This CDR3 is built from 15 residues. CDR3 sequence reads: CAWSVSWGGNQPQHF. Here the CDR3 DNA reads TGTGCCTGGAGTGTATCCTGGGGGGGGAATCAGCCCCAGCATTTT.

With regard to this clonotype: The junction and the germline gene differ at one end; a read error may be behind it. The chain uses TRBV11-3 and TRBJ2-1; 12 bases match TRBD2. The germline gives CDR1 SGHNT, CDR2 YENEEA. The CDR3 runs to 16 residues. The CDR3 sequence: CASSSKGTSGCNKQFF. CDR3 nucleotide sequence: TGTGCCAGCAGCTCGAAGGGGACTAGCGGGTGCAATAAGCAGTTCTTC.

About this clonotype: A much larger clone lies a single base off, so this may be a read error. The chain has TRBV7-9 and TRBJ2-2, with 7 bases lining up with TRBD2. V was pared by 11 bases and J by 4 bases, with 10 bases of the junction left unmatched. Germline CDR1 reads SEHNR; CDR2 reads FQNEAQ (reference sequence). CDR3 length: 14 amino acids. CDR3: CALLGGDPTGELFF. DNA for the CDR3: TGTGCCCTCTTGGGGGGGGACCCCACCGGGGAGCTGTTTTTT.

Regarding this clonotype: This clone may be a read error of a much larger clone one base away. The chain recombines TRBV6-1 with TRBJ2-7, with D perhaps matching TRBD2 (5 bases). The CDR3 extends over 12 amino acids. Germline V lookup: CDR1 MNHNS, CDR2 SASEGT. This CDR3 is CVTTRGTYEQYF. As DNA, the CDR3 is TGTGTCACCACTAGAGGCACCTACGAGCAGTACTTC.

Concerning this clonotype itself: One end of the junction is discordant with germline, which a read error may explain. The chain employs TRBV4-2 and TRBJ2-3; D not resolved. The CDR3 runs to 13 residues. Germline assignment: CDR1 LGHNA and CDR2 YNFKEQ. The CDR3 reads CASCQELADTQYF. CDR3 DNA: TGTGCCAGCTGCCAAGAATTGGCAGATACGCAATATTTT.

This clonotype was counted ten times or more. V is TRBV20-1 and J is TRBJ2-7, with 7 bases identical to TRBD2. Germline trimming cut 3 bases from V and 1 base from J; bases unmatched to any gene: 6. The CDR3 is 14 amino acids. Germline V gene data show CDR1 as DFQATT and CDR2 as SNEGSKA (reference sequence). The CDR3 reads CSASFAGLSYEQYF. CDR3 DNA: TGCAGTGCTAGTTTCGCGGGACTATCCTACGAGCAGTACTTC.

In the case of this clonotype: Given the absence of the conserved phenylalanine or tryptophan at the CDR3 end, a read error is likely. The chain recombines TRBV4-1 with TRBJ1-6, with no clear D. CDR1 and CDR2 from the germline V gene are MGHRA and YSYEKL. CDR3 size: 16 residues. V was clipped by 4 bases and J by 6 bases, with 16 bases between them. The CDR3 sequence is CASSLVGLSGNSPLHL. CDR3 bases: TGCGCCAGCAGCCTAGTAGGTCTAAGTGGTAATTCACCCCTCCACTTG.

Concerning this clonotype: At one end, the junction sequence differs from germline, possibly due to a read error. This chain connects TRBV11-2 to TRBJ1-1, with D possibly being TRBD1 (5 bases). Germline CDR1 and CDR2: SGHAT and FQNNGV. The CDR3 runs 14 residues. CDR3 loop: CASSYMGGVTDAFF. The CDR3 bases are TGCGCCAGCAGCTATATGGGGGGGGTCACTGATGCTTTCTTT.